These T cell receptor beta chains were read from a single sample in a study of cytomegalovirus exposure and HLA in healthy donors. Profiled with immunoSEQ multiplex PCR; TCRdb holds only in-frame clones, not every one. The data hold 100,000 to 150,000 clones, with roughly 72% observed a single time. The sequenced sample was PBMCs. The receptors were gathered from a male donor in good health and CMV-seronegative. Each CDR3 is given with its conserved first and last residue. A D gene is named only where the DNA matches it firmly. Size values are once, few and many counts, or a class for expanded clones, and some rows have none.

d_call | j_call | v_call | clone_size | cdr3_nt | cdr3_aa
NA | TRBJ2-3 | TRBV7-9 | NA | TGTGCCAGCAGCTTAAGGGTGACAAGGGGGAGAGGTGGCACAGATACGCAGTATTTT | CASSLRVTRGRGGTDTQYF
NA | TRBJ1-1 | TRBV28 | NA | TGTGCCAGCAAAGGGGGTTTGGCCACTGAAGCTTTCTTT | CASKGGLATEAFF
TRBD2 | TRBJ2-1 | TRBV7-9 | NA | TGTGCCAGCAGACCACTAGCGGTCTTGTCTAATGAGCAGTTCTTC | CASRPLAVLSNEQFF
TRBD1 | TRBJ1-1 | TRBV6-6 | NA | TGTGCCAGCAGTGGGACAGGAGGCACTGAAGCTTTCTTT | CASSGTGGTEAFF
TRBD2 | TRBJ2-3 | TRBV23-1 | NA | TGCGCCAGCAGTCAATTTTGTACGGGACTAGCGGGAAGCCCCGATACGCAGTATTTT | CASSQFCTGLAGSPDTQYF
NA | TRBJ2-3 | TRBV2 | NA | TGTGCCAGCTCAGCGGATTCTAGCACAGATACGCAGTATTTT | CASSADSSTDTQYF
TRBD2 | TRBJ2-7 | TRBV29-1 | few | TGCAGCGTTGGACTAGCGGGGGGGAGCTACGAGCAGTACTTC | CSVGLAGGSYEQYF
TRBD1 | TRBJ2-7 | TRBV6-5 | NA | TGTGCCACCAGACAGGGCCACTACGAGCAGTACTTC | CATRQGHYEQYF
NA | TRBJ2-2 | TRBV30 | few | TGTGCCTGGGCCGTCACGGGGATAAGCGGGGAGCTGTTTTTT | CAWAVTGISGELFF
TRBD2 | TRBJ2-1 | TRBV7-7 | NA | TGTGCTAGCAGCCTCCGGGAGGGACACTACAATGAGCAGTTCTTC | CASSLREGHYNEQFF
TRBD2 | TRBJ2-2 | TRBV30 | NA | TGTGCCTGGGCTAGCGGGGGGGCCTCCGGGGAGCTGTTTTTT | CAWASGGASGELFF
NA | TRBJ1-4 | TRBV5-8 | NA | TGTGCCAGCGCGACGGGGACTAATGAAAAACTGTTTTTT | CASATGTNEKLFF
NA | TRBJ1-5 | TRBV6-5 | NA | TGTGCCAGCAGTTACTCCGGCCTAGCCAATCAGCCCCAGCATTTT | CASSYSGLANQPQHF
NA | TRBJ2-7 | TRBV11-2 | NA | TGTGCCAGCAGCTTAGCTTTCGGGTACGAGCAGTACTTC | CASSLAFGYEQYF
TRBD1 | TRBJ1-2 | TRBV29-1 | NA | TGCAGCGTCGGGACAGGGAGTCTTTATGGCTACACCTTC | CSVGTGSLYGYTF
NA | TRBJ1-1 | TRBV19 | NA | TGTGCCAGTACCCTCCGGGGAGATGAAGCTTTCTTT | CASTLRGDEAFF
NA | TRBJ2-4 | TRBV7-2 | NA | TGTGCCAGCAGCCTATGGGTACAGGGCCAAGGGGCCCAGTACTTC | CASSLWVQGQGAQYF
NA | TRBJ2-7 | TRBV4-3 | NA | TGCGCCAGCAGCCCCCGGGACTTGTCCTACGAGCAGTACTTC | CASSPRDLSYEQYF
TRBD1 | TRBJ1-2 | TRBV6-5 | NA | TGTGCCAGCAGTTACGGGGACAGGCTACCCTACACCTTC | CASSYGDRLPYTF
NA | TRBJ2-3 | TRBV28 | NA | TGTGCCAGCTTCGAGGGGGACCGATCATCAGATACGCAGTATTTT | CASFEGDRSSDTQYF
TRBD1 | TRBJ2-7 | TRBV11-3 | NA | TGTGCCCCCACACTACCTACCGGGACAGGGGAATCTATTTGGTCCTACGAGCAGTACTTC | CAPTLPTGTGESIWSYEQYF
TRBD1 | TRBJ1-1 | TRBV19 | NA | TGTGCCCCCGGGGGGTCTGTAACATTGTGGGGACAGGGGGGCGCTGAAGCTTTCTTT | CAPGGSVTLWGQGGAEAFF